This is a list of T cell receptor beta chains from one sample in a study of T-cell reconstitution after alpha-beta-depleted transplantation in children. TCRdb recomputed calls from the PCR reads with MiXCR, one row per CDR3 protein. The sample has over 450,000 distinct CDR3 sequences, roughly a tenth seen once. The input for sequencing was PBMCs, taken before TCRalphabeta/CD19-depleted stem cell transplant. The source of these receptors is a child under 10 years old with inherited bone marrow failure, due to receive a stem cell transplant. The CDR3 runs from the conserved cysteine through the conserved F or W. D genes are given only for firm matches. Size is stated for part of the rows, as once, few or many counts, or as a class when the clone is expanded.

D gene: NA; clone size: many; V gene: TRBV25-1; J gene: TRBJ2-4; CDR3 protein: CASTPGGNIQYF; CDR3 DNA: TGTGCCAGCACCCCCGGGGGAAACATTCAGTACTTC
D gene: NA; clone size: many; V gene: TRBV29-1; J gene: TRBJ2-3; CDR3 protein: CSERGYNTDTQYF; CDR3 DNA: TGCAGCGAACGGGGGTACAACACAGATACGCAGTATTTT
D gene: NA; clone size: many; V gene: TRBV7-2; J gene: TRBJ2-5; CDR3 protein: CASSPRAAQGKETQYF; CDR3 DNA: TGTGCCAGCAGCCCCCGGGCCGCCCAAGGAAAAGAGACCCAGTACTTC
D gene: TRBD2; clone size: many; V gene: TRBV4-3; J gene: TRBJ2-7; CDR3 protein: CASSQGLLSGDHYEQYF; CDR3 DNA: TGCGCCAGCAGCCAAGGTCTCTTGAGCGGGGATCACTACGAGCAGTACTTC
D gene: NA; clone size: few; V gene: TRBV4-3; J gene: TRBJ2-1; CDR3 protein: CASSQGQRGHNEQFF; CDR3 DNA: TGCGCCAGCAGCCAAGGTCAACGGGGACATAATGAGCAGTTCTTC
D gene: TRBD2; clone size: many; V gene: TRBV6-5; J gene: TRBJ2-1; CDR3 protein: CASSYSPGRTYNEQFF; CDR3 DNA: TGTGCCAGCAGTTATAGTCCCGGGAGGACCTACAATGAGCAGTTCTTC
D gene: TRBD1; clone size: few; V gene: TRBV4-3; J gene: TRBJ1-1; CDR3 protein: CASSPGTGTEAFF; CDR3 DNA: TGCGCCAGCAGCCCAGGGACAGGAACTGAAGCTTTCTTT
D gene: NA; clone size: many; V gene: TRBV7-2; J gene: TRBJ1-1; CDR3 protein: CASSLMAQNTEAFF; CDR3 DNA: TGTGCCAGCAGCCTAATGGCCCAGAACACTGAAGCTTTCTTT
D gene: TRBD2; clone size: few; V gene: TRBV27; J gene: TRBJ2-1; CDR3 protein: CASSSWASGRGNEQFF; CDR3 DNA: TGTGCCAGCAGCTCCTGGGCTAGCGGGAGGGGAAATGAGCAGTTCTTC
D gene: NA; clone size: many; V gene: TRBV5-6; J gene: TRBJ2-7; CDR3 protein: CASRPGQINEQYF; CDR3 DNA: TGTGCCAGCAGGCCGGGACAAATTAACGAGCAGTACTTC
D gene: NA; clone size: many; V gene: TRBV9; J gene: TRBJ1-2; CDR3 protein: CASRGGGSGNYGYTF; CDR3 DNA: TGTGCCAGCAGGGGTGGAGGGTCTGGTAACTATGGCTACACCTTC
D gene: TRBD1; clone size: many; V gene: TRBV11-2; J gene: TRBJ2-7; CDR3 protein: CASSLVPGGYEQYF; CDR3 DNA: TGTGCCAGCAGCTTAGTTCCAGGGGGCTACGAGCAGTACTTC
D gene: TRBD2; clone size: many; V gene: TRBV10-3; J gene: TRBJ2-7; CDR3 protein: CAISEAGLAGLTSYEQYF; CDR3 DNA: TGTGCCATCAGTGAGGCGGGGCTAGCGGGGCTTACATCCTACGAGCAGTACTTC
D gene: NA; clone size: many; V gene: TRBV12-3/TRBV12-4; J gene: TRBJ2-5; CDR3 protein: CASSSPSEGLQETQYF; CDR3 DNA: TGTGCCAGCAGTTCGCCCTCGGAAGGACTCCAAGAGACCCAGTACTTC
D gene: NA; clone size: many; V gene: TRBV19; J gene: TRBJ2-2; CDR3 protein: CASSDKNTGELFF; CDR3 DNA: TGTGCCAGTAGCGACAAGAACACCGGGGAGCTGTTTTTT
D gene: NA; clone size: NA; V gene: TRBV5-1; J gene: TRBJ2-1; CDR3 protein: CASSLPSVNEQFF; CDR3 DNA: TGCGCCAGCAGCTTGCCTAGCGTCAATGAGCAGTTCTTC
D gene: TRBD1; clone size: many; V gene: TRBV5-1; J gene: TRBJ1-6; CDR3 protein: CASSPISTGANSPLHF; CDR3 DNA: TGCGCCAGCAGCCCCATTTCCACAGGGGCGAATTCACCCCTCCACTTT
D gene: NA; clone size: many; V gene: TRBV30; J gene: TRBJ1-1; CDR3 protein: CAWRGAGAWTEAFF; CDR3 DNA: TGTGCCTGGAGAGGGGCAGGCGCTTGGACTGAAGCTTTCTTT
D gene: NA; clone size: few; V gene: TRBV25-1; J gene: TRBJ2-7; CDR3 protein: CASSGHRPPYEQYF; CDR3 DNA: TGTGCCAGCAGTGGACACAGGCCCCCCTACGAGCAGTACTTC
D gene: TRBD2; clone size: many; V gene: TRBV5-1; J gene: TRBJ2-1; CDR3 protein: CASSLFDGRPNEQFF; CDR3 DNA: TGCGCCAGCAGCTTATTTGACGGGAGGCCGAATGAGCAGTTCTTC
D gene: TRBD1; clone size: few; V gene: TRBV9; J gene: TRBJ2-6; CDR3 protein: CASSGGQGSRVTF; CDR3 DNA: TGTGCCAGCAGCGGCGGACAGGGCAGTCGCGTGACTTTC
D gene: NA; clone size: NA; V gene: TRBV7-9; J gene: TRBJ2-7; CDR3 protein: CASSLPRDIPPYEQYF; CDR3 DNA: TGTGCCAGCAGCTTACCCAGGGACATCCCCCCCTACGAGCAGTACTTC
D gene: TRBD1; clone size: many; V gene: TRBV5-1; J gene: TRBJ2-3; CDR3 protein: CASSLADRGADTQYF; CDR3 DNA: TGCGCCAGCAGCTTGGCCGACAGGGGGGCAGATACGCAGTATTTT
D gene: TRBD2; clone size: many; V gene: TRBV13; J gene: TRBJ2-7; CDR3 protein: CASSPGSGSPTYEQYF; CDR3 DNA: TGTGCCAGCAGCCCAGGTAGCGGGAGCCCTACCTACGAGCAGTACTTC
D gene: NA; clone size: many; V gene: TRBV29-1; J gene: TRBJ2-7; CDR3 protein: CSVAAGYEQYF; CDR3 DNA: TGCAGCGTTGCGGCAGGCTACGAGCAGTACTTC
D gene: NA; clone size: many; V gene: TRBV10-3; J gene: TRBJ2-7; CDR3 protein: CAISESKTRVYEQYF; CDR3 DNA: TGTGCCATCAGTGAGTCCAAAACGCGGGTCTACGAGCAGTACTTC
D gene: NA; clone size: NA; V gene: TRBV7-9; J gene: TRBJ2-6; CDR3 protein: CASSRQEGPVSGANVLTF; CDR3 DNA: TGTGCCAGCAGCCGCCAGGAAGGGCCCGTCTCTGGGGCCAACGTCCTGACTTTC
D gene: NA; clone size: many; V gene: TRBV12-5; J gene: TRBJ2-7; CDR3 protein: CASGLSPDEQYF; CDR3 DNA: TGTGCTAGTGGTTTGTCACCGGACGAGCAGTACTTC
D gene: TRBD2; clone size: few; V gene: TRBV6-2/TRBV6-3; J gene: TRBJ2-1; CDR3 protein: CASSYTASGNYNEQFF; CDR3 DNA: TGTGCCAGCAGTTACACGGCTAGCGGTAATTACAATGAGCAGTTCTTC
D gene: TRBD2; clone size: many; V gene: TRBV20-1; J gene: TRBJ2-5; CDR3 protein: CSARDPSSGKETQYF; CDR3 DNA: TGCAGTGCTAGAGACCCGTCTAGCGGGAAAGAGACCCAGTACTTC
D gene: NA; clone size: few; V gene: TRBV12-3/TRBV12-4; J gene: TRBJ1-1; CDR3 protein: CASSLLSGNTEAFF; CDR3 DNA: TGTGCCAGCAGTTTACTCTCTGGGAACACTGAAGCTTTCTTT
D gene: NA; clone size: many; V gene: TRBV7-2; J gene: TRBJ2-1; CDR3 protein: CASSSRLGNNEQFF; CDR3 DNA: TGTGCCAGCAGCTCCCGACTAGGAAACAATGAGCAGTTCTTC
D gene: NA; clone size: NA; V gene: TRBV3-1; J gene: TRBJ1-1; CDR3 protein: CASSQSHRVTNTEAFF; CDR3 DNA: TGTGCCAGCAGCCAATCTCATAGGGTGACGAACACTGAAGCTTTCTTT
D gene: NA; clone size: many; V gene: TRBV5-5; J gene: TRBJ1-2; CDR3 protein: CASSFGIKYGYTF; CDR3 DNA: TGTGCCAGCAGCTTTGGGATAAAGTATGGCTACACCTTC
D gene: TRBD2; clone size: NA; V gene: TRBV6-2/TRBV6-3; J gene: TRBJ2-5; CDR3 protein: CASSTYMTGRGTQYF; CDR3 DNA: TGTGCCAGCAGTACCTACATGACCGGGAGGGGGACCCAGTACTTC
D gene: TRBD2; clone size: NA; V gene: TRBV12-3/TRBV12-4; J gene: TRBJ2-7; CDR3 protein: CASTPGLAGGPYYEQYF; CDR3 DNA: TGTGCCAGCACCCCGGGACTAGCGGGAGGTCCTTACTACGAGCAGTACTTC
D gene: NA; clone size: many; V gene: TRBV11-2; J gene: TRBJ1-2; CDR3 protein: CASSLSLMAEGYTF; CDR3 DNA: TGTGCCAGCAGCTTATCCCTTATGGCCGAAGGCTACACCTTC
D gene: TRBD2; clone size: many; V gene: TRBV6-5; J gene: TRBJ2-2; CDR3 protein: CASSRGLAGENGELFF; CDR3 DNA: TGTGCCAGCAGCCGTGGACTAGCGGGAGAGAACGGGGAGCTGTTTTTT
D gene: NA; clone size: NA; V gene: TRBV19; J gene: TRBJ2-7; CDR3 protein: CAAGNSYEQYF; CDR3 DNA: TGTGCCGCAGGGAACTCCTACGAGCAGTACTTC
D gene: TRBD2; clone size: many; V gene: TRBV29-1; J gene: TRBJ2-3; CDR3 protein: CSVEGREVVQYF; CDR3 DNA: TGCAGCGTTGAAGGGCGGGAGGTTGTGCAGTATTTT
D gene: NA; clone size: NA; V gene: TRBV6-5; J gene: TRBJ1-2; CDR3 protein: CASRHGAENYGYTF; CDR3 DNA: TGTGCCAGCAGACACGGGGCGGAGAACTATGGCTACACCTTC
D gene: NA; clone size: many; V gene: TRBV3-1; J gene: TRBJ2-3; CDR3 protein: CASSQVYGGTDTQYF; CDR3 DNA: TGTGCCAGCAGCCAAGTGTACGGAGGCACAGATACGCAGTATTTT
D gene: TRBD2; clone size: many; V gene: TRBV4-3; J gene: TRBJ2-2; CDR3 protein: CASSPSGVAGGTGELFF; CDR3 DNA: TGCGCCAGCAGCCCCTCCGGGGTAGCGGGGGGCACCGGGGAGCTGTTTTTT